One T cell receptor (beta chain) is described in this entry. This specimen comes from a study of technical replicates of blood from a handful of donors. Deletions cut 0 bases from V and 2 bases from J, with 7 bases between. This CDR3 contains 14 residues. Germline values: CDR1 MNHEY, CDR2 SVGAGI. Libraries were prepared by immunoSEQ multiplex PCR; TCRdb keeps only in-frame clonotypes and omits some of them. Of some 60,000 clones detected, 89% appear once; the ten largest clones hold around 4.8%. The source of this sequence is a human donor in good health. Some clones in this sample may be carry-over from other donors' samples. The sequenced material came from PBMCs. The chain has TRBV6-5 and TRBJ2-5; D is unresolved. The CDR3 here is CASSYSRRQETQYF. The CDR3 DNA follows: TGTGCCAGCAGTTACTCGCGGCGGCAAGAGACCCAGTACTTC.